This T cell receptor (beta chain) derives from a study of OX40 agonist ivuxolimab in advanced cancers. Some background on the complete study: Ivuxolimab was an agonistic, fully human IgG2 monoclonal antibody directed against OX40 (CD134), a costimulatory receptor. Intravenous ivuxolimab was administered to patients every 2 weeks at six dose levels: 0.01, 0.1, 0.3, 1.5, 3 and 10 mg/kg. Of the approximately 50 patients in dose escalation, about 20 had hepatocellular carcinoma, about 15 had melanoma, 9 had renal cell carcinoma and 9 had head and neck cancer. In the dose-escalation cohort, 82.7% of patients were male, and the mean age was approximately 55 years, with a range of about 23 to 80. Prior anti-PD-1, anti-PD-L1 or anti-CTLA-4 therapy was permitted, and checkpoint inhibitors had been received by about two fifths of dose-escalation patients. Three dose-escalation patients achieved partial responses, one with hepatocellular carcinoma and two with cutaneous melanoma. The point of sequencing TCRbeta in the periphery was to test whether ivuxolimab changed TCR sequence diversity and drove clonal T-cell expansion. The paper describes the monotherapy dose-escalation part (N ≈ 51 patients) of the phase I trial of ivuxolimab.

V and J lose 0 bases and 4 bases, and a span of 13 bases separates them. The CDR3 runs 15 amino acids, cysteine and phenylalanine included. Only CDR3 DNA is held: 45 bases, read in frame from base 1. Looking up the germline V gene (reference sequence) yields CDR1 MNHEY and CDR2 SMNVEV. The trial excluded patients who had a history of autoimmune disease or who were on systemic immunosuppression. Peripheral blood for TCR sequencing was collected from all dose cohorts at baseline, on cycle 4 day 1, and on cycle 7 day 1. Samples came from an open-label, multicenter, first-in-human phase I dose-escalation trial of ivuxolimab. The trial enrolled adults with locally advanced or metastatic head and neck squamous cell, hepatocellular, melanoma or renal cell carcinoma. Before TCR sequencing, CD4+ and CD8+ T cells were separately sorted from peripheral blood. A word on this clone: What antigen it recognizes has not been identified. Base qualities are not at hand, and no much larger clone is one base apart.

Overall study results and their limits: Antigen specificity was not determined for the clonally expanded peripheral T cells. Low levels of normalized T-cell clonal expansion were also shown by some nonresponding patients. In the 0.1-3.0 mg/kg groups, partial responders had among the lowest normalized peripheral clonal expansion, particularly in CD8+ T cells. At doses of 0.1 to 3.0 mg/kg, clonal expansion of both CD4+ and CD8+ T cells in blood was seen between baseline and week 6. After ivuxolimab, CD8+ T cells had more expanded clones than CD4+ T cells on average.

Genomic DNA was isolated from the sorted cells so that the TCRbeta CDR3 region could be sequenced. The immunoSEQ Assay was used to sequence the TCRbeta CDR3 regions. Not all clones reach the TCRdb copy of this immuneACCESS table, which keeps in-frame sequences only. Checked studies attribute under half of the gap to unresolved V genes and leave the rest unexplained. The sample data list just over 45,000 clones, and around 94% of these were observed just once. The ten largest account for approximately 10% of the sample. The source is an adult with an advanced solid tumor such as melanoma, head and neck, liver or kidney cancer. The rearranged chain carries TRBV27 and TRBJ2-7, with the D call tentatively TRBD1 or TRBD2, each fitting 5 bases. The sequences come from CD4+ or CD8+ T cells sorted from blood, collected in a trial of the OX40 agonist ivuxolimab. This receptor has the CDR3 CASSLSRGRGYEQYF. The bases read TGTGCCAGCAGTTTATCGAGGGGCCGGGGATACGAGCAGTACTTC.